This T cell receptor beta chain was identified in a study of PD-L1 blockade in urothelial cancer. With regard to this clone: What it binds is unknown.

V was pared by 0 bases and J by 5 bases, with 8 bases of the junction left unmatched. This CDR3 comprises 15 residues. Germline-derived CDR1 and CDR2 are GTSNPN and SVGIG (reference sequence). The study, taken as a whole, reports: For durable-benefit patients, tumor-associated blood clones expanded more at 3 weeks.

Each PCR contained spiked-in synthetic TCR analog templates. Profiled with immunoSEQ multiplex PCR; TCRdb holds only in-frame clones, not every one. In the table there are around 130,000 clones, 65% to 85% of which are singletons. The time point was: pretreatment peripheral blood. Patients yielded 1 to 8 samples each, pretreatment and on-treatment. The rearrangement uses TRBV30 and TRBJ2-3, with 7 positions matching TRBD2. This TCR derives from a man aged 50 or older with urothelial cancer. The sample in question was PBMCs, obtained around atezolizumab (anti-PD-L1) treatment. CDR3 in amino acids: CAWSVPSGIVDTQYF. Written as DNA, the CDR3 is TGTGCCTGGAGTGTCCCCAGCGGGATCGTAGATACGCAGTATTTT.